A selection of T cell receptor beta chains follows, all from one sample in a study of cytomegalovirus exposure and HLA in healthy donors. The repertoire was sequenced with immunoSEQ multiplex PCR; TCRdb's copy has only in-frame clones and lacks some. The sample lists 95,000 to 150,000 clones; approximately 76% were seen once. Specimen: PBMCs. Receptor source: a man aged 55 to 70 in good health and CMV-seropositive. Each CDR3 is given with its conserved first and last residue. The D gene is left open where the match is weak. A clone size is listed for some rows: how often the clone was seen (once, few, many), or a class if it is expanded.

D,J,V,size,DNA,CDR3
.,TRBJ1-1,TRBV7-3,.,TGTGCCAGCAGCTTATCAGGGGACACTGAAGCTTTCTTT,CASSLSGDTEAFF
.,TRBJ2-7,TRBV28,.,TGTGCCAGCAGTGGACGGACAAGCGAGCAGTACTTC,CASSGRTSEQYF
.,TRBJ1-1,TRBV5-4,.,TGTGCCAGCAGCGTCAGAACATTGAACACTGAAGCTTTCTTT,CASSVRTLNTEAFF
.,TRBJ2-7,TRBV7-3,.,TGTGCCAGCAGCTTACAAGGCGGCGGTTCCTACGAGCAGTACTTC,CASSLQGGGSYEQYF
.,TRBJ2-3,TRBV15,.,TGTGCCACCAGCAGAATTCAGGGGGGTACGCAGTATTTT,CATSRIQGGTQYF
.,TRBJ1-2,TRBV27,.,TGTGCCAGCAGTCCAGGGAATCTCCACTATGGCTACACCTTC,CASSPGNLHYGYTF
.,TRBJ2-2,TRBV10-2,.,TGCGCCAGCAGTGGGTCAGGGGACTTAAACACCGGGGAGCTGTTTTTT,CASSGSGDLNTGELFF
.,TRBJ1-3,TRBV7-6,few,TGTGCCAGCAGCCGGCGGTCCGCATCTGGAAACACCATATATTTT,CASSRRSASGNTIYF
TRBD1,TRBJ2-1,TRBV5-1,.,TGCGCCAGCAGCTTGAAAGGACAGGCTCACTCCCCCCCCGCTTCCCTACCATACAATGAGCAGTTCTTC,CASSLKGQAHSPPASLPYNEQFF
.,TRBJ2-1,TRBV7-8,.,TGTGCCAGCAGCTCCGGACAGAGGAACTACAATGAGCAGTTCTTC,CASSSGQRNYNEQFF
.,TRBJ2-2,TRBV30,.,TGTGCCTGGAGTCGGCAGGGGTCCGGGGAGCTGTTTTTT,CAWSRQGSGELFF
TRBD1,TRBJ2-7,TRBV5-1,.,TGCGCCAGCAGCCCCGGGACAGGACCCTACGAGCAGTACTTC,CASSPGTGPYEQYF
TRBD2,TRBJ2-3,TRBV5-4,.,TGTGCCACCCGGGGCGGACTAGCGGGGGGAATTAGCACAGATACGCAGTATTTT,CATRGGLAGGISTDTQYF
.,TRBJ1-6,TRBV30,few,TGTGCCTGGAGTACCATTAGGGGACTGACAAATTCACCCCTCCACTTT,CAWSTIRGLTNSPLHF
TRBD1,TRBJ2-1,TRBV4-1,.,TGCGCCAGCAGCCAGAGACAGGGGAGCTCCTACAATGAGCAGTTCTTC,CASSQRQGSSYNEQFF
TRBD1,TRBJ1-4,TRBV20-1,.,TGCAGTGCCCAGGGGGAGTTACTGTTTTTT,CSAQGELLFF
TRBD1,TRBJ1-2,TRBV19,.,TGTGCCAGTATCCCGACAGGGGGCGTCTATGGCTACACCTTC,CASIPTGGVYGYTF
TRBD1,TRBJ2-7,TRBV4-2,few,TGTGCCAGCAGCCAATCTTTTACAGGGGTAAACGAGCAGTACTTC,CASSQSFTGVNEQYF
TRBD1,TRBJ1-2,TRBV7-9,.,TGTGCCAGCAGCCCACCCCGACAGGGACAATTTACTAACTATGGCTACACCTTC,CASSPPRQGQFTNYGYTF
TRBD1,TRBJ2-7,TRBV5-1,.,TGCGCCAGCGGCCAAATCAGGGGGCACGAGCAGTACTTC,CASGQIRGHEQYF
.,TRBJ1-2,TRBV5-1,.,TGCGCCAGCAGCTTGCATCAAAACTATGGCTACACCTTC,CASSLHQNYGYTF
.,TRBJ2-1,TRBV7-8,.,TGTGCCAGCAGCTTATCCCTTCCGAGTGAGCAGTTCTTC,CASSLSLPSEQFF
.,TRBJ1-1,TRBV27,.,TGTGCCAGCAGTCCGGGCCGCAGGGGAGGGATGAACACTGAAGCTTTCTTT,CASSPGRRGGMNTEAFF
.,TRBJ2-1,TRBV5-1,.,TGCGCCAGCAGCTTAGCGGATAGCTCCTACAATGAGCAGTTCTTC,CASSLADSSYNEQFF
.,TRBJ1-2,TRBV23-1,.,TGCGCCAGCAGTCAATCGGGAGCGGTAAACTATGGCTACACCTTC,CASSQSGAVNYGYTF
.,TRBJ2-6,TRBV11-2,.,TGTGCCAGCAGCTTCTGGTTGGGGGCTCTAACTGGGGCCAACGTCCTGACTTTC,CASSFWLGALTGANVLTF
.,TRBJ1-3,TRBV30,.,TGTGCCTGGAGTAAACTGCAGGGAAGTGGAAACACCATATATTTT,CAWSKLQGSGNTIYF
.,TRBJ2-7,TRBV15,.,TGTGCCACCAGCAGAGGGGGGGTACTTTTCTACGAGCAGTACTTC,CATSRGGVLFYEQYF
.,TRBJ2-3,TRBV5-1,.,TGCGCCAGCAGCTCTAGCCCCACAGATACGCAGTATTTT,CASSSSPTDTQYF
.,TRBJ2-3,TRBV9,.,TGTGCCAGCAGCGCCGACTCGCGGGGCTTTATCACAGATACGCAGTATTTT,CASSADSRGFITDTQYF
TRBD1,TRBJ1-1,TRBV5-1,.,TGCGCCAGCAGCCCAAAGACAGGGCCGAACACTGAAGCTTTCTTT,CASSPKTGPNTEAFF
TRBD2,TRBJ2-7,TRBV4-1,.,TGCGCCAGCAGCCAAGAGGGTGGCGGGGGGGCCTACGAGCAGTACTTC,CASSQEGGGGAYEQYF
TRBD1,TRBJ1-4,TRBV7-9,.,TGTGCCAGCAGCCTAACAGAGGCAGGGGGAAAACTGTTTTTT,CASSLTEAGGKLFF
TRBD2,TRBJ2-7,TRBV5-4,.,TGTGCCAGCAGCGTTGGGGGTAGCGGGGGGGCCGGCGAGCAGTACTTC,CASSVGGSGGAGEQYF
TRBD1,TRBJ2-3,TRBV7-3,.,TGTGCCAGCAGCTCACAGGGGGCTACTAGCACAGATACGCAGTATTTT,CASSSQGATSTDTQYF
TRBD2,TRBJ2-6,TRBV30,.,TGTGCCTGGAGTACGGGGGGACCTGGGGCCAACGTCCTGACTTTC,CAWSTGGPGANVLTF
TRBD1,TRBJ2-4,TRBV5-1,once,TGCGCCAGCAGCCCCGGACAGGGGGGGAACATTCAGTACTTC,CASSPGQGGNIQYF
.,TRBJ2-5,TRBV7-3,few,TGTGCCAGCAGCTTAAATCCGACAGGACTTGGGGGCCAGTACTTC,CASSLNPTGLGGQYF
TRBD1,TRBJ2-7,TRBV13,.,TGTGCCAGCAGCTCAAGATTTGAAGGACAGGGATCCTCCTACGAGCAGTACTTC,CASSSRFEGQGSSYEQYF
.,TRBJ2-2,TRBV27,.,TGTGCCAGCAGTTTAACGCTGGCGACAGGCAGTACCGGGGAGCTGTTTTTT,CASSLTLATGSTGELFF
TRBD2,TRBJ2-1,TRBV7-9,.,TGTGCCAGCAGCACCTTAGCGGGGCCACACTCCTACAATGAGCAGTTCTTC,CASSTLAGPHSYNEQFF
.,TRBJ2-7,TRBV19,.,TGTGCCAGTAGTATAGCTGCCCGGGGAGGGACACCCTACGAGCAGTACTTC,CASSIAARGGTPYEQYF
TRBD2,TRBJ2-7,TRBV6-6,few,TGTGCCAGCAGTCGACTAGCGGGAGGGTACGAGCAGTACTTC,CASSRLAGGYEQYF
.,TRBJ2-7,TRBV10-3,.,TGTGCCATCAGTGACATCCCCTACGAGCAGTACTTC,CAISDIPYEQYF
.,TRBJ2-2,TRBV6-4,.,TGTGCCAGCAGTGAAGGTGGAGTGGCGAACACCGGGGAGCTGTTTTTT,CASSEGGVANTGELFF
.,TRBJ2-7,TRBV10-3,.,TGTGCCATCAGTGAGTCGAACAGGGCCGAGCAGTACTTC,CAISESNRAEQYF
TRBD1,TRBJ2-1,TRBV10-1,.,TGCGCCAGCAGCACCTCTTTTCCGGGACAGGGATCACGCAGCTCCTACAATGAGCAGTTCTTC,CASSTSFPGQGSRSSYNEQFF
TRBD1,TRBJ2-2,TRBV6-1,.,TGTGCCAGCAGTGAGCCGGGACAGGGTACCGGGGAGCTGTTTTTT,CASSEPGQGTGELFF
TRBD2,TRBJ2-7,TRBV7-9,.,TGTGCCAGCAGCCTTCAACCGGGACTAGCGGGAGACTACGAGCAGTACTTC,CASSLQPGLAGDYEQYF
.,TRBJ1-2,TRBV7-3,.,TGTGCCAGCAGCTTAAATACAGACTATGGCTACACCTTC,CASSLNTDYGYTF
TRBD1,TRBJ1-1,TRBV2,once,TGTGCCAGCAGGGGCACCGGGACAGTGAACACTGAAGCTTTCTTT,CASRGTGTVNTEAFF
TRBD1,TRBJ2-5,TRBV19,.,TGTGCCACCGCGGACAGGGGGCCGGCGGAGACCCAGTACTTC,CATADRGPAETQYF
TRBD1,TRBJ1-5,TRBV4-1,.,TGCGCCAGCAGCCAGGTACAGGGGGCCGATCAGCCCCAGCATTTT,CASSQVQGADQPQHF
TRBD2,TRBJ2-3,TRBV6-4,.,TGTGCCAGCAGTGAATCGGCGGGGGGTAGCACAGATACGCAGTATTTT,CASSESAGGSTDTQYF
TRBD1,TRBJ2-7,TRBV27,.,TGTGCCAGCAGTTCTCGGGACAGGGCCTACGAGCAGTACTTC,CASSSRDRAYEQYF
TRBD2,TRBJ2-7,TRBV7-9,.,TGTGCCAGCACGGTTAGCGGGAGGTGGAACGAGCAGTACTTC,CASTVSGRWNEQYF
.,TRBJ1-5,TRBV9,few,TGTGCCAGCAGCGTAGCGCCCCCCCCGTGCGCGCAGGGTCTATGGAACAATCAGCCCCAGCATTTT,CASSVAPPPCAQGLWNNQPQHF
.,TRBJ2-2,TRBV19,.,TGTGCCAGTAGTATAGAACAGGGTATCACCGGGGAGCTGTTTTTT,CASSIEQGITGELFF
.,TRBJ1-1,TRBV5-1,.,TGCGCCAGCAGGGACAATGACGCTGAAGCTTTCTTT,CASRDNDAEAFF
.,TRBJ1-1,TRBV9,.,TGTGCCAGCAGCGTAGCCCCGGGACACAACACTGAAGCTTTCTTT,CASSVAPGHNTEAFF